The 20 T cell receptor beta chains below were found in one sample sequenced in a study of glioma-infiltrating T cells after dendritic cell vaccination. TCRdb's copy holds only in-frame clones and misses some; the assay was immunoSEQ multiplex PCR. The sample carries about 96,000 clones, about 80% recorded once. The sequences come from blood, collected before dendritic cell vaccination. These receptors were obtained from a human donor with glioblastoma.

This clone came up once. The chain is built from TRBV25-1 and TRBJ2-5, with D tentatively TRBD1 (6 bases). CDR3 length: 16 amino acids. V lost 1 base, J lost 0 bases, and 12 bases lay in between. CDR1 is MGHDK, CDR2 SYGVNS, per germline. This chain's CDR3 is CASSELGHSYQETQYF. The DNA of the CDR3 is TGTGCCAGCAGTGAATTGGGACACTCGTACCAAGAGACCCAGTACTTC.

This clone has just a few counts. The chain couples TRBV11-1 to TRBJ2-1; 9 positions match TRBD2. Germline trimming cut 5 bases from V and 8 bases from J; bases unmatched to any gene: 13. There are 16 residues in the CDR3. Germline CDR1 SGHAT, CDR2 FQDESV (reference sequence). The CDR3 sequence is CASSPPGGGARDEQFF. CDR3 nucleotide sequence: TGTGCCAGCAGCCCCCCCGGCGGGGGGGCCCGGGATGAGCAGTTCTTC.

The J gene is TRBJ2-1, the V gene TRBV11-2, with 8 bases that match TRBD2. Germline CDR1 reads SGHAT; CDR2 reads FQNNGV. The CDR3 contains 15 residues. The ends lost 1 base at V and 6 bases at J; junction bases unmatched: 5. Here the CDR3 reads CASSLVGRAGNEQFF. DNA for the CDR3: TGTGCCAGCAGCTTAGTCGGGAGGGCCGGCAATGAGCAGTTCTTC.

This clone was picked up one time. The rearrangement joins TRBV4-3 to TRBJ2-6; D possibly corresponds to TRBD2 (5 bases). The CDR3 length is 18 residues. The germline V and J ends were trimmed by 4 bases and 5 bases, with 21 bases remaining between them. Germline CDR1 reads LGHNA; CDR2 reads YSLEER. The DNA of the CDR3 is TGCGCCAGCAGCCCTATCAGAGGGTCACAAAGTCGGGCCAACGTCCTGACTTTC. Translation gives CASSPIRGSQSRANVLTF.

The chain employs TRBV12-5 and TRBJ1-6; D unresolved. Germline V gene lookup returns CDR1 LGHNT and CDR2 FRNRAP. This CDR3 contains 13 residues. V lost 1 base, J lost 7 bases, and 5 bases lay in between. The CDR3 nucleotides read TGTGCTAGTGGTTTGGCTATAAATTCACCCCTCCACTTT. The encoded protein is CASGLAINSPLHF.

This clone has only a few counts. The chain carries TRBV18 and TRBJ2-1, with TRBD1 as a possible D gene (5 bases). Germline CDR1 is KGHSH and CDR2 is LQKENI. The V and J ends lost 1 base and 7 bases respectively, with 11 bases between them. This CDR3 has 14 amino acids. As DNA, the CDR3 is TGTGCCAGCTCACCACGGGGCCCTGGAAATGAGCAGTTCTTC. The encoded protein is CASSPRGPGNEQFF. The variable domain in full, completed from reference TRBV18 and TRBJ2-1, reads NAGVMQNPRHLVRRRGQEARLRCSPMKGHSHVYWYRQLPEEGLKFMVYLQKENIIDESGMPKERFSAEFPKEGPSILRIQQVVRGDSAAYFCASSPRGPGNEQFFGPGTRLTVL.

This sequence joins TRBV21-1 and TRBJ1-2. TRBV21-1 is recorded as a pseudogene. The CDR3 spans 10 residues. The CDR3 sequence: CASSKRGYTF. The DNA of the CDR3 is TGTGCCAGCAGCAAGCGGGGCTACACCTTC.

The rearrangement joins TRBV7-6 to TRBJ2-2; the D gene is possibly TRBD1 (6 bases). CDR3 length equals 17 residues. The germline V and J ends were trimmed by 3 bases and 5 bases, with 19 bases remaining between them. Per germline, CDR1 SGHVS and CDR2 FNYEAQ. CDR3 nucleotides: TGTGCCAGCAGCTTCTCGGGCGGCAGGGGCGGGACCGGGGAGCTGTTTTTT. As protein: CASSFSGGRGGTGELFF.

V usage is TRBV28 and J usage is TRBJ1-2, with D perhaps matching TRBD1 (5 bases). CDR1 MDHEN and CDR2 SYDVKM come from the germline V gene. V lost 6 bases to trimming and J lost 8 bases, with 13 bases between them. The CDR3 consists of 12 residues. CDR3 nucleotides: TGTGCCAGCAGAGAGTCAGGGCGCGGCTACACCTTC. Amino acid sequence: CASRESGRGYTF.

The chain has TRBV30 and TRBJ2-5; weak D call: TRBD1 (7 bases). The last part of the DNA fits TRBJ2-7 better; the J call may be wrong. From germline, CDR1 is GTSNPN and CDR2 SVGIG (reference sequence). The CDR3 has 13 amino acids. The CDR3 spells CAWAGQQDYEQYF. In DNA form, the CDR3 reads TGTGCCTGGGCGGGACAGCAAGACTACGAGCAGTACTTC.

This sequence joins TRBV7-8 and TRBJ1-2, with TRBD1 matching 7 bases. CDR1 is SGHVS and CDR2 is FQNEAQ in the germline V gene. V dropped 1 base and J dropped 6; count of bases not matched to a gene: 5. The CDR3 contains 14 residues. CDR3 in DNA: TGTGCCAGCAGCTTAGGGACAGGTGACCATGGCTACACCTTC. Encoded protein: CASSLGTGDHGYTF. Filled out from reference TRBV7-8 and TRBJ1-2, the complete variable domain reads GAGVSQSPRYKVAKRGQDVALRCDPISGHVSLFWYQQALGQGPEFLTYFQNEAQLDKSGLPSDRFFAERPEGSVSTLKIQRTQQEDSAVYLCASSLGTGDHGYTFGSGTRLTVV.

J is TRBJ1-6 and V is TRBV30; 12 bases are a match to TRBD1. Germline values: CDR1 GTSNPN, CDR2 SVGIG (reference sequence). J lost 8 bases, V lost 3 bases, and 5 bases had no gene match. The CDR3 extends over 15 amino acids. The CDR3, as DNA: TGTGCCTGGAGGGCAGGGGACAGGGGGCATTCACCCCTCCACTTT. Its translation: CAWRAGDRGHSPLHF.

The gene calls are TRBV10-3 and TRBJ2-5, with 9 bases identical to TRBD1. Germline CDR1 is ENHRY and CDR2 is SYGVKD. V lost 8 bases and J lost 4; bases outside the gene matches: 2. The CDR3 runs to 12 residues. The CDR3 loop is CAIGTGRETQYF. For the CDR3, the DNA is TGTGCCATCGGGACAGGGAGAGAGACCCAGTACTTC.

This sequence joins TRBV7-9 and TRBJ2-2, with TRBD1 as a possible D gene (5 bases). V lost 3 bases to trimming and J lost 1 base, with 9 bases between them. This CDR3 spans 15 amino acids. Germline CDR1 is SEHNR and CDR2 is FQNEAQ (reference sequence). In DNA form, the CDR3 reads TGTGCCAGCAGCTTTCAGGGTCAGAACACCGGGGAGCTGTTTTTT. Translation gives CASSFQGQNTGELFF.

This clone was detected only a few times. This chain connects TRBV5-1 to TRBJ1-1; TRBD1 is a possible D gene (6 bases). The V gene's germline CDR1 is SGHRS and CDR2 YFSETQ. The CDR3 runs 15 residues. Deletions cut 2 bases from V and 1 base from J, with 12 bases between. Here the CDR3 reads CASSFGGRRNTEAFF. In DNA, the CDR3 is TGCGCCAGCAGCTTCGGGGGGCGGCGGAACACTGAAGCTTTCTTT.

There are a few counts of this clone. The V gene is TRBV10-3, the J gene TRBJ1-2; no reliable D call. The CDR3 extends over 13 amino acids. Looked up from germline, CDR1 is ENHRY and CDR2 is SYGVKD. The germline V and J ends were trimmed by 5 bases and 8 bases, with 15 bases remaining between them. CDR3: CAISPSEVEGYTF. DNA for the CDR3: TGTGCCATCAGTCCATCGGAGGTTGAGGGCTACACCTTC.

V is TRBV10-1 and J is TRBJ1-2; D remains ambiguous. This CDR3 has 13 amino acids. V shed 10 bases and J shed 3 bases, with 15 bases lying between them. Germline V CDR1 and CDR2: WNHNN, SYGVQD (reference sequence). The CDR3: CATPVPLYYGYTF. The CDR3, as DNA: TGCGCCACCCCAGTCCCTCTCTACTATGGCTACACCTTC.

This clone was detected only a few times. V is TRBV9 and J is TRBJ2-1, with 10 bases matching TRBD2. The germline CDR1 and CDR2 sequences are SGDLS and YYNGEE. There are 18 residues in the CDR3. The junction had 10 bases not matched to a gene; V was cut back by 4 bases and J by 0 bases. The CDR3 region is CASSPRSTSGYSYNEQFF. CDR3 sequence (DNA): TGTGCCAGCAGCCCCCGATCGACTAGCGGGTACTCCTACAATGAGCAGTTCTTC. Using reference TRBV9 and TRBJ2-1 for the parts outside the CDR3, the full variable domain is DSGVTQTPKHLITATGQRVTLRCSPRSGDLSVYWYQQSLDQGLQFLIQYYNGEERAKGNILERFSAQQFPDLHSELNLSSLELGDSALYFCASSPRSTSGYSYNEQFFGPGTRLTVL.

This clone has only a few counts. The J gene is TRBJ1-5, the V gene TRBV28, with D uncertain. Trimming left V 3 bases short and J 2 bases short, with 14 bases between. This CDR3 has 16 amino acids. From germline, CDR1 is MDHEN and CDR2 SYDVKM. For the CDR3, the DNA is TGTGCCAGCAGTTTCGGAGGGCAGGTGGGCAATCAGCCCCAGCATTTT. Amino acids: CASSFGGQVGNQPQHF.

The V call is TRBV7-9, the J call TRBJ1-5; D gene uncertain. In germline, CDR1 is SEHNR, CDR2 FQNEAQ (reference sequence). Trimming cost V 1 base and J 2 bases, with 9 bases left between them. This CDR3 region has 15 residues. This chain's CDR3 is CASSLVGIRNQPQHF. The DNA for the CDR3 is TGTGCCAGCAGCTTAGTCGGGATTCGCAATCAGCCCCAGCATTTT.